The clone carrying this T cell receptor (beta chain) was counted between two and nine times. This entry comes from a study of T cell responses to AZD1222 COVID-19 vaccine. V dropped 0 bases and J dropped 13; count of bases not matched to a gene: 4. The CDR3 has 14 amino acids. CDR1 is SGDLS, CDR2 YYNGEE, per germline. Sequencing used immunoSEQ multiplex PCR; TCRdb keeps in-frame clones, though not all of them. The repertoire holds over 90,000 clones, with approximately 84% as singletons. This rearrangement joins TRBV9 to TRBJ1-6; 10 nucleotides line up with TRBD1. This sequence was found in an adult in good health. Sequencing used peripheral blood, obtained on day 0 of AZD1222 vaccination. The CDR3 bases are TGTGCCAGCAGCGTAGGGGACAGGGGCTCCCCCCTCCACTTT. Amino acid sequence: CASSVGDRGSPLHF.